The source of this T cell receptor (beta chain) is a study of blood T cell repertoires in COVID-19. Germline V gene data show CDR1 as SGHVS and CDR2 as FQNEAQ. V shed 1 base and J 3 bases; nucleotides not matched to a gene: 2. This CDR3 is 15 amino acids long. TCRdb's table, derived via immunoSEQ multiplex PCR, lists solely in-frame clones and lacks some. The data show under 200,000 clones, 70% to 90% seen once. The sequenced material came from peripheral blood. The chain couples TRBV7-8 to TRBJ2-3; 9 nucleotides agree with TRBD2. This clonotype originated in a man aged 60 to 75 with active or convalescent COVID-19. The CDR3 nucleotides read TGTGCCAGCAGCTTAGGGCTAGCGGGGACAGATACGCAGTATTTT. Protein sequence: CASSLGLAGTDTQYF. Complete variable domain (other parts from reference TRBV7-8 and TRBJ2-3): GAGVSQSPRYKVAKRGQDVALRCDPISGHVSLFWYQQALGQGPEFLTYFQNEAQLDKSGLPSDRFFAERPEGSVSTLKIQRTQQEDSAVYLCASSLGLAGTDTQYFGPGTRLTVL.